Only a few counts were recorded for the clone carrying this TCR beta chain. This entry belongs to a study of radiotherapy plus CTLA-4 blockade in lung cancer. The CDR3 is 16 residues long. The V end was cut by 5 bases, the J end by 8 bases, with 24 bases between. Germline V gives CDR1 MDHEN, CDR2 SYDVKM. The method was immunoSEQ multiplex PCR; TCRdb's version includes in-frame clones alone and lacks a portion of them. The sample gives 60,000 to 70,000 clones, around 79% of which show up once; 10% is in the top ten. This sequence originates from a human donor with non-small cell lung cancer who had a complete response to radiotherapy plus ipilimumab. The material sequenced was peripheral blood, taken from a patient treated with radiotherapy plus ipilimumab. The chain combines TRBV28 with TRBJ1-2; D not certain. The CDR3 sequence is CASSPPQETTFKGYTF. The CDR3 region has the DNA TGTGCCAGCAGTCCGCCGCAGGAGACGACATTCAAAGGCTACACCTTC.